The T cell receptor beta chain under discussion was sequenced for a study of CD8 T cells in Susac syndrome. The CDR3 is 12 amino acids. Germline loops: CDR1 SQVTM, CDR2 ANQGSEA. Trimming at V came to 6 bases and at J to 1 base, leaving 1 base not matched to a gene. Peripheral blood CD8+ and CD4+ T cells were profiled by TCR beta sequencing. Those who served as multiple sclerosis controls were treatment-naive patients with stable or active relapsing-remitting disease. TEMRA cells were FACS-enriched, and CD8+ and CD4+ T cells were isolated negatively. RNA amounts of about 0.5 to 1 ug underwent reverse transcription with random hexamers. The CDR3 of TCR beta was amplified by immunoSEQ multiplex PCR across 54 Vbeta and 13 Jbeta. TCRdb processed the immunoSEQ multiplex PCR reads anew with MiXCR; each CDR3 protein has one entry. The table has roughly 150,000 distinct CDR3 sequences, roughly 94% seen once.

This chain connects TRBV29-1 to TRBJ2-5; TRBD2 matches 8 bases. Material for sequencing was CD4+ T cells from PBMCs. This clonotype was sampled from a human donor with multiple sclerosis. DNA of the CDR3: TGCAGCGTCACTAGCGGCCAAGAGACCCAGTACTTC. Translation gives CSVTSGQETQYF.